The rows below give T cell receptor beta chains drawn from one sample of a study of shared clonotypes between healthy human individuals. Profiled with immunoSEQ multiplex PCR; TCRdb holds only in-frame clones, not every one. The sample contains approximately 470,000 clones, roughly 80% of which appear only once. Input material: PBMCs. These receptor sequences come from a woman in her thirties or forties in good health. Some clones in this sample may be carry-over from other donors' samples. CDR3s include the opening cysteine and the closing phenylalanine or tryptophan. D genes are given only for firm matches. Rows give clone size only sometimes, using once, few, many, or a class for an expanded clone.

V,J,D,size,DNA,CDR3
TRBV27,TRBJ2-7,-,-,TGTGCCAGCAGTTTGAGGGGGCGGGGTGGCAACGAGCAGTACTTC,CASSLRGRGGNEQYF
TRBV19,TRBJ2-2,-,-,TGTGCCAGTAGTAGAGGGGGGAGGTCTAGGACCGGGGAGCTGTTTTTT,CASSRGGRSRTGELFF
TRBV30,TRBJ1-6,TRBD1,once,TGTGCCTACAGACAGGGGGAATCACCCCTCCACTTT,CAYRQGESPLHF
TRBV6-1,TRBJ2-1,-,-,TGTGCCAGCATGTACAATGAGCAGTTCTTC,CASMYNEQFF
TRBV7-8,TRBJ2-7,-,-,TGTGCCAGCAGCTTAGTCCTCCACGAGCAGTACTTC,CASSLVLHEQYF
TRBV20-1,TRBJ1-2,-,-,TGCAGTGCTACACAGGGATATGGCTACACCTTC,CSATQGYGYTF
TRBV19,TRBJ2-1,TRBD2,-,TGTGCCAGTAGTGATAGCGGGACTAGCGGGAGGTGGAGTGAGCAGTTCTTC,CASSDSGTSGRWSEQFF
TRBV7-3,TRBJ2-2,-,-,TGTGCCAGCAGCCCCCGCGAGGGGAGCACCGGGGAGCTGTTTTTT,CASSPREGSTGELFF
TRBV27,TRBJ2-2,-,-,TGTGCCAGCAGTAAATACTTCGGACAGAGAGGGGAGCTGTTTTTT,CASSKYFGQRGELFF
TRBV28,TRBJ1-5,TRBD1,many,TGTGCCAGCAGCAGGGGGCTACATGGGGATCAGCCCCAGCATTTT,CASSRGLHGDQPQHF
TRBV25-1,TRBJ2-4,TRBD2,many,TGTGCCAGCAGTGGACGGGTAGCGGGATCAGCCAAAAACATTCAGTACTTC,CASSGRVAGSAKNIQYF
TRBV4-2,TRBJ2-3,-,-,TGTGCCAGCAGCCGAGCCCCGGGGGCGGGCACAGATACGCAGTATTTT,CASSRAPGAGTDTQYF
TRBV7-2,TRBJ2-7,-,-,TGTGCCAGCAGCTTGACGGGTTCTTGGTCCGAGCAGTACTTC,CASSLTGSWSEQYF
TRBV11-2,TRBJ2-7,TRBD2,-,TGTGCCAGCAGCTTAGAAGGGACTAGCAGTTATTACGAGCAGTACTTC,CASSLEGTSSYYEQYF
TRBV19,TRBJ2-5,TRBD2,-,TGTGCCAGTAGTACCGCCGGGGCGGGAGGGCTCTCGTACCAAGAGACCCAGTACTTC,CASSTAGAGGLSYQETQYF
TRBV6-6,TRBJ2-5,TRBD2,few,TGTGCCAGCAGTTACCCTGCTAGCGGGATTGGGACCCAGTACTTC,CASSYPASGIGTQYF
TRBV4-2,TRBJ1-2,TRBD1,medium-sized,TGTGCCAGCAGCCACGCCACCCCTGACAGGGTTCCTGGCTATGGCTACACCTTC,CASSHATPDRVPGYGYTF
TRBV5-1,TRBJ2-1,TRBD2,-,TGCGCCAGCAGCTTGGTTGGGACTAGCGGCCTTAATGAGCAGTTCTTC,CASSLVGTSGLNEQFF
TRBV19,TRBJ1-4,-,many,TGTGCCAGTAGTATGAGTAGGGCGGACGAAAAACTGTTTTTT,CASSMSRADEKLFF
TRBV5-1,TRBJ2-3,-,-,TGCGCCAGCAGCTTGGAAAGGGGCGTCCCAGATACGCAGTATTTT,CASSLERGVPDTQYF
TRBV2,TRBJ2-5,-,once,TGTGCCAGCAGGGAAAAGGCGCGAGAGACCCAGTACTTC,CASREKARETQYF
TRBV19,TRBJ2-2,TRBD1,-,TGTGCCAGTCGGCCGACAGGGACCGGGGAGCTGTTTTTT,CASRPTGTGELFF
TRBV5-1,TRBJ1-4,-,-,TGCGCCAGCAGCTTGTTTTCCCAGGGTGGAGAAAAACTGTTTTTT,CASSLFSQGGEKLFF
TRBV9,TRBJ2-1,-,-,TGTGCCAGCAGCGCTAGCGTGAGCTCCTACAATGAGCAGTTCTTC,CASSASVSSYNEQFF
TRBV5-1,TRBJ2-5,-,-,TGCGCCAGCAGCGAGGACGTCCAAGAGACCCAGTACTTC,CASSEDVQETQYF
TRBV18,TRBJ1-4,-,-,TGTGCCAGCTCACCAGGGGGCGGAGATGAAAAACTGTTTTTT,CASSPGGGDEKLFF
TRBV6-1,TRBJ2-5,-,-,TGTGCCAGCAGTGAGATGAAATTATCGACGTATCAGGAGACCCAGTACTTC,CASSEMKLSTYQETQYF
TRBV21-1,TRBJ1-1,-,-,TGTGCCAGCAGCAATACGGGACAGGGCCGCTGCACTGAAGCTTTCTTT,CASSNTGQGRCTEAFF
TRBV2,TRBJ1-5,TRBD1,-,TGTGCCAGCAGCGGCGGGACAGGGATCAATCAGCCCCAGCATTTT,CASSGGTGINQPQHF
TRBV27,TRBJ1-1,-,few,TGTGCCAGCAGTTTATCTTACAGGGACACTGAAGCTTTCTTT,CASSLSYRDTEAFF
TRBV30,TRBJ2-3,TRBD2,-,TGTGCCTGGAGTGTTCCGCTAGCGGGGGGCCCAGATACGCAGTATTTT,CAWSVPLAGGPDTQYF
TRBV27,TRBJ2-2,-,few,TGTGCCAGCACCCGCTCGGGCGGGGAGCTGTTTTTT,CASTRSGGELFF
TRBV2,TRBJ2-1,-,-,TGTGCCAGCAGGACCCTTTGGGCAAATTACAATGAGCAGTTCTTC,CASRTLWANYNEQFF
TRBV18,TRBJ2-1,TRBD2,-,TGTGCCAGCTCACCACCGACTAGCGGGAAGGGTGAGCAGTTCTTC,CASSPPTSGKGEQFF
TRBV30,TRBJ1-2,-,-,TGTGCCTGGAGTGTGGGAGATGGCTACACCTTC,CAWSVGDGYTF
TRBV19,TRBJ1-2,-,-,TGTGCCAGTAGTGTCGGACAGTCCTGGACCTATGGCTACACCTTC,CASSVGQSWTYGYTF
TRBV20-1,TRBJ2-7,-,few,TGCAGTGCTAGTTCGGGCTACGAGCAGTACTTC,CSASSGYEQYF
TRBV6-5,TRBJ2-7,-,-,TGTGCCAGCAGTTACGGGCGCACCTACGAGCAGTACTTC,CASSYGRTYEQYF
TRBV19,TRBJ1-3,TRBD1,-,TGTGCCAGTAGTCCCGACCGGGACAGGGTAGCAAACACCATATATTTT,CASSPDRDRVANTIYF
TRBV4-1,TRBJ2-1,TRBD2,once,TGCGCCAGCAGCCAAGTATGGGGGGGTGAGCAGTTCTTC,CASSQVWGGEQFF
TRBV9,TRBJ2-7,TRBD2,-,TGTGCCAGCAGCGTACGGGGAGGGTACGAGCAGTACTTC,CASSVRGGYEQYF
TRBV18,TRBJ2-1,-,-,TGTGCCAGCTCACAGGACCGTTTGCATGAGCAGTTCTTC,CASSQDRLHEQFF
TRBV6-5,TRBJ1-2,-,-,TGTGCCAGCAGTTACGGGCCAGACAGACTTAACTATGGCTACACCTTC,CASSYGPDRLNYGYTF
TRBV7-9,TRBJ2-5,-,few,TGTGCCAGCAGCTCTAGAGGAGAGACCCAGTACTTC,CASSSRGETQYF
TRBV30,TRBJ1-3,-,-,TGTGCCTGGAGCCCCGGCGACACCATATATTTT,CAWSPGDTIYF
TRBV4-3,TRBJ2-1,-,-,TGCGCCAGCAGCCAAGCGCCCCGGGGAAGTTACTACAATGAGCAGTTCTTC,CASSQAPRGSYYNEQFF
TRBV9,TRBJ2-1,TRBD1,few,TGTGCCAGCACCCTCCGGGGGGACAGGGGGCTCAATGAGCAGTTCTTC,CASTLRGDRGLNEQFF
TRBV7-9,TRBJ2-5,TRBD2,many,TGTGCCAGCAGCTTCGGTAGCGGGAGTGGTCAAGAGACCCAGTACTTC,CASSFGSGSGQETQYF
TRBV27,TRBJ2-3,-,-,TGTGCCAGCAGCCTCAATGACCCTAGCACAGATACGCAGTATTTT,CASSLNDPSTDTQYF
TRBV7-3,TRBJ2-5,-,-,TGTGCCAGCAGCCTAGAGAATCAAGAGACCCAGTACTTC,CASSLENQETQYF
TRBV28,TRBJ1-3,-,-,TGTGCCAGCAGTTTATACGACTCTCCCTCTGGAAACACCATATATTTT,CASSLYDSPSGNTIYF
TRBV7-8,TRBJ1-1,TRBD1,many,TGTGCCAGCAGCTCTAGATTCGGACAGGGAGGAAACACTGAAGCTTTCTTT,CASSSRFGQGGNTEAFF
TRBV2,TRBJ1-5,-,-,TGTGCCAGCAGGAGGGACCGCCTAGTTAGCAATCAGCCCCAGCATTTT,CASRRDRLVSNQPQHF